Detailed here is one TCR beta chain. Its antigen specificity is not known. No base quality values were provided; no much bigger clone lies one nucleotide off. The data stem from a study of T cell changes during pregnancy in multiple sclerosis (dated by TCRdb to about 2019). Context from the whole study: Changes in the T cell repertoire over the course of pregnancy were examined in this study in women with multiple sclerosis.

Library preparation was by the immunoSEQ multiplex PCR assay. The source is immuneACCESS, and TCRdb retained only in-frame sequences with V and J called. Part of the clones is not carried over; for the studies checked, unresolved V genes explain less than half of this, and the remainder is unexplained. This sample is represented by 90,000 or so clones; about 94% of them were singletons. The top ten constitute roughly 1.7% of the sample. The sequence was obtained from a female donor in good health, enrolled as a control in a pregnancy study. The starting material was peripheral blood, obtained after pregnancy.

The CDR3 protein: CAWSSTGGNQPQHF. The DNA sequence is TGTGCCTGGAGTTCGACAGGTGGCAATCAGCCCCAGCATTTT. The chain is assembled from TRBV30 and TRBJ1-5, with a weak D call of TRBD1 (6 bases match). Including the terminal cysteine and phenylalanine, the CDR3 comprises 14 residues. CDR3 DNA is the only sequence kept; it has 42 bases, read in frame from the first base. CDR1 and CDR2, looked up from the germline V gene (reference sequence), are GTSNPN and SVGIG. Relative to germline, V is 2 bases shorter and J is 2 bases shorter, with 10 bases between their ends.